The entry below describes one T cell receptor beta chain. Its antigen is as yet unknown. This sample is part of a study of vaccination effects on CD4 cells after COVID-19. Study results and caveats: Nearly all vaccine-induced clones in healthy recipients recognized only SARS-CoV-2. Clones that were induced by infection or by vaccine showed marked contraction late after vaccination.

Viral peptide pools were used in the ViraFEST assay to expand antigen-specific CD4+ T cells, and sequencing came afterward. Upon completion of roughly ten days in culture, CD4+ T cells were isolated. The healthy vaccine recipients, who had no prior SARS-CoV-2 infection, showed negative nucleocapsid antibodies. Each well held two million PBMC cultured with around 9.2 ug/ml peptides and 8 to 10 IU/ml IL-2. V lost 10 bases and J 1 base, leaving 13 bases between the germline ends. The CDR3 runs 13 residues. Looked up from germline, CDR1 is MNHNY and CDR2 is SVGAGI (reference sequence). Assay used: immunoSEQ multiplex PCR; TCRdb lists only in-frame clones, some missing. The table lists just under 65,000 clones, about 80% of them singletons.

The V gene is TRBV6-6, the J gene TRBJ1-1, with D perhaps matching TRBD1 (5 bases). This sequence originates from a human donor who received a COVID-19 vaccine. The sequencing used CD4+ T cells from PBMCs cultured with HCoV-OC43 spike peptides, collected before COVID-19 vaccination. The subset denotes: HCoV-OC43 spike overlapping peptide pool stimulation. The CDR3 here is CATRTIRNTEAFF. The CDR3 DNA sequence: TGTGCCACCAGGACAATAAGGAACACTGAAGCTTTCTTT.